One T cell receptor beta chain is described in this entry. This clone has only a few counts. The clone's antigen remains unknown. No base quality values were provided; no much bigger clone lies one nucleotide off. CDR1 and CDR2, per the germline V gene, are SQVTM and ANQGSEA. Trimming costs V 7 bases and J 0 bases, and their ends lie 12 bases apart. Measured from the cysteine to the phenylalanine, the CDR3 is 13 residues long. The DNA shown is the 39-base CDR3, in frame from base 1. These data originate in a study of CD8+ T cells in alopecia areata (dated by TCRdb to the late 2010s). Broadly, across the study: Treated patients were enrolled in an open-label pilot trial of oral tofacitinib at 5 to 10 mg twice daily for moderate-to-severe alopecia areata. Tofacitinib was given for 6 to 18 months, followed by 6 months of follow-up off drug to assess delayed response and recurrence. In treated patients, disease severity was measured using the SALT score, which gives the percentage of scalp surface area affected. High-throughput TCRbeta sequencing was used to examine T cell clonal expansion in alopecia areata in both the C3H/HeJ mouse model and human patients. Human TCRbeta sequencing covered scalp tissue and sorted CD4+ and CD8+ peripheral blood T cells from patchy and totalis/universalis alopecia areata patients and healthy controls. Biopsies were taken from tofacitinib-treated patients at baseline and at 4 and 24 weeks of treatment, and a later scalp biopsy was taken in several of the tofacitinib-treated patients. Scalp clonality was compared among normal scalp (n=4), patchy alopecia areata scalp (n=8), and alopecia totalis/universalis scalp (n=8). RNA was obtained with the PAXgene miRNA kit for fixed scalp, the miRNeasy kit for PBMCs, and the RNeasy kit for mouse skin. Amplification of TCRbeta CDR3 regions was done by immunoSEQ multiplex PCR using 35 Vbeta forward primers and 13 Jbeta reverse primers.

Explained via the paper, the treatment or condition label denotes: oral pan-JAK inhibitor, 5-10 mg twice daily. Lesional scalp punch biopsies and peripheral blood were obtained from alopecia areata patients. PBMCs were isolated by density centrifugation and stained for CD3, CD4 and CD8, after which CD4+ and CD8+ T cells were sorted on a FACSAria. The paper as a whole reports these results and caveats: During tofacitinib treatment, many expanded lesional clones remained in scalp and blood, and this persistence may partly explain relapse after treatment is stopped. TCR sequences shared between patients were less clear than in mice, possibly partly because of HLA diversity in the patient population. Unlike mouse skin, where gammadelta T cells dominate, normal human skin contains resident alphabeta T cells that get sequenced too, which complicates analysis of the scalp TCR repertoire. The treated cohort was small, with a single nonresponder, so links between baseline CD8+ expansion and response need larger studies. Compared with normal scalp, lesional scalp, particularly in alopecia totalis/universalis, had higher clonality and more expanded CD8+ clones, which suggests antigenic drive. Tofacitinib significantly lowered scalp clonality and the number of expanded CD8+ clones among the top 100 scalp clones.

The method behind the library was the immunoSEQ multiplex PCR assay. RNA was extracted from all samples and reverse transcribed into cDNA as template for TCR sequencing. First-strand cDNA was synthesized with SuperScript III using a 2:1 mix of oligo-dT and random hexamers. Amplification bias was assessed with a synthetic immune receptor repertoire, and residual bias was removed computationally. The authors processed their data as follows. Raw reads were preprocessed to remove errors, and CDR3 was defined by IMGT conventions from the conserved cysteine to phenylalanine. Clonality was calculated as 1 minus Shannon entropy normalized by log2 of the number of productive unique TCRs. Whether each scalp clone was CD4 or CD8 was inferred by checking scalp TCRbeta sequences against the CD4 and CD8 repertoires from sorted blood. Held by TCRdb, this immuneACCESS table contains in-frame sequences only and omits some clones. Under half of the omission traces to an unresolved V gene where checked; the cause of the rest is unknown. The V and J calls and clone size come from that table; D and trimming were worked out from the DNA. Counted in this sample were around 190,000 clones; about 65% of them appeared once. About 1.3% of the sample is held by the ten biggest clonotypes.

Sequenced here: CD4+ T cells sorted from blood, sampled around week 47, from a patient treated with tofacitinib. The clonotype comes from a human donor with alopecia areata. The rearranged chain carries TRBV29-1 and TRBJ1-1, and the D gene may be TRBD1, 6 bases matching. At the DNA level, the sequence is TGCAGCGGGCGCAGGGGCATGAACACTGAAGCTTTCTTT. Translated, this is CSGRRGMNTEAFF.